The 20 T cell receptor beta chains below were found in one sample sequenced in a study of T cell responses to AZD1222 COVID-19 vaccine. Libraries were prepared by immunoSEQ multiplex PCR; TCRdb keeps only in-frame clonotypes and omits some of them. Of 100,000 or so clones listed, about 81% are singletons. The sample in question was peripheral blood, obtained on day 0 of AZD1222 vaccination. These receptors originate from an adult in good health.

The genes are TRBV6-5 and TRBJ2-7; 8 nucleotides line up with TRBD1. The CDR3 is made up of 13 amino acids. Germline V gene sequence: CDR1 MNHEY, CDR2 SVGAGI. The ends lost 7 bases at V and 3 bases at J; junction bases unmatched: 5. The CDR3: CASNRDRIYEQYF. The CDR3 bases are TGTGCCAGCAACCGGGACAGGATCTACGAGCAGTACTTC.

The chain carries TRBV19 and TRBJ2-7, with TRBD1 identical over 8 bases. The CDR3 contains 14 residues. Per the germline V gene, CDR1 is LNHDA and CDR2 is SQIVND (reference sequence). The junction had 6 bases not matched to a gene; V was cut back by 6 bases and J by 2 bases. CDR3 sequence (DNA): TGTGCCAGTAGCGCAGGGGGCTTCACCTACGAGCAGTACTTC. Its translation is CASSAGGFTYEQYF. The variable domain in full, with the rest retrieved from reference TRBV19 and TRBJ2-7, is DGGITQSPKYLFRKEGQNVTLSCEQNLNHDAMYWYRQDPGQGLRLIYYSQIVNDFQKGDIAEGYSVSREKKESFPLTVTSAQKNPTAFYLCASSAGGFTYEQYFGPGTRLTVT.

The CDR3 DNA reads TGTGCCAGCAGCTTGGGGGGAGCTGCGACCCAGTACTTC. Its translation is CASSLGGAATQYF. The chain has TRBV7-2 and TRBJ2-5, with TRBD2 as a possible D gene (6 bases). Germline values: CDR1 SGHTA, CDR2 FQGNSA. The CDR3 length is 13 residues. Trimming took off 3 bases at V and 7 bases at J, with 12 bases between the two ends.

The chain combines TRBV6-4 with TRBJ1-1, with D perhaps TRBD1 (5 bases). CDR1 is MRHNA, CDR2 SNTAGT, per germline. CDR3 length: 14 amino acids. The V gene lost 0 bases and the J gene lost 5 bases, with 10 bases spanning the gap. Here the CDR3 DNA reads TGTGCCAGCAGTGACTCCCCAGACAGAACTGAAGCTTTCTTT. As protein: CASSDSPDRTEAFF.

The chain has TRBV27 and TRBJ1-1; D not certain. Trimming took off 6 bases at V and 1 base at J, with 15 bases between the two ends. CDR3 length: 15 residues. Germline lookup yields CDR1 MNHEY and CDR2 SMNVEV (reference sequence). DNA of the CDR3: TGTGCCAGCAGCCCCTGGGCAGGCCAGAACACTGAAGCTTTCTTT. Translation gives CASSPWAGQNTEAFF.

V and J are TRBV9 and TRBJ1-3; D remains ambiguous. Trimming took 4 bases from V and 0 from J, leaving 14 bases between them. The germline CDR1 and CDR2 sequences are SGDLS and YYNGEE. This CDR3 comprises 16 residues. Here the CDR3 DNA reads TGTGCCAGCAGCCTCGGACCTCACCCCTCTGGAAACACCATATATTTT. This sequence encodes CASSLGPHPSGNTIYF.

This chain connects TRBV29-1 to TRBJ1-2; TRBD1 is a possible D gene (5 bases). With 7 bases removed from V and 3 bases from J, the gap between germline ends came to 21 bases. This CDR3 is 15 amino acids long. The germline V gene encodes CDR1 SQVTM and CDR2 ANQGSEA. CDR3 sequence (DNA): TGCAGCGCCGGCCAACAACAGGTGCCGGACTATGGCTACACCTTC. It specifies CSAGQQQVPDYGYTF. The whole variable domain, remainder taken from reference TRBV29-1 and TRBJ1-2, is SAVISQKPSRDICQRGTSLTIQCQVDSQVTMMFWYRQQPGQSLTLIATANQGSEATYESGFVIDKFPISRPNLTFSTLTVSNMSPEDSSIYLCSAGQQQVPDYGYTFGSGTRLTVV.

CDR3 residues: CASSPTTVNLEKLFF. The DNA of the CDR3 is TGTGCCAGCAGCCCCACCACCGTAAATCTTGAAAAACTGTTTTTT. The chain employs TRBV6-5 and TRBJ1-4; D is undetermined. CDR1 is MNHEY and CDR2 is SVGAGI in the germline V gene. V was clipped by 6 bases and J by 7 bases, with 18 bases between them. The CDR3 contains 15 residues.

CDR3 nucleotide sequence: TGTGCCAGCAGCCTGAGCCAGGGGATCTATGGCTACACCTTC. Translating gives CASSLSQGIYGYTF. The gene calls are TRBV6-2 or TRBV6-3 and TRBJ1-2; a possible D gene is TRBD1 (6 bases). With 6 bases removed from V and 4 bases from J, the gap between germline ends came to 15 bases. Germline CDR1 reads MNHEY; CDR2 reads SVGEGT. This CDR3 contains 14 residues.

The chain couples TRBV30 to TRBJ1-6; D perhaps matches TRBD1 (5 bases). In germline, CDR1 is GTSNPN, CDR2 SVGIG (reference sequence). The CDR3 is 15 amino acids. With 3 bases removed from V and 11 bases from J, the gap between germline ends came to 20 bases. Written as DNA, the CDR3 is TGTGCCTGGAGCGCGCCCGGGGGGATGGTTCCACCCCTCCACTTT. This encodes CAWSAPGGMVPPLHF.

CDR3 nucleotides: TGTGCCTGGAGTGTAGGGAGCTCCTACGAGCAGTACTTC. As protein: CAWSVGSSYEQYF. V is TRBV30 and J is TRBJ2-7, with TRBD2 as a possible D gene (5 bases). The V and J ends lost 0 bases and 0 bases respectively, with 6 bases between them. The CDR3 is 13 amino acids. Per the germline V gene, CDR1 is GTSNPN and CDR2 is SVGIG (reference sequence).

The chain joins TRBV6-4 to TRBJ1-6; D unresolved. Per germline, CDR1 MRHNA and CDR2 SNTAGT. The CDR3 spans 15 residues. Trimming took off 3 bases at V and 9 bases at J, with 15 bases between the two ends. In DNA form, the CDR3 reads TGTGCCAGCAGTGAGGTCCTCGGAGGTTCTTCACCCCTCCACTTT. This sequence encodes CASSEVLGGSSPLHF.

J is TRBJ2-1 and V is TRBV5-1; TRBD2 is a possible D gene (6 bases). The germline CDR1 and CDR2 sequences are SGHRS and YFSETQ. Trimming cost V 4 bases and J 13 bases, with 27 bases left between them. There are 16 residues in the CDR3. The CDR3 bases are TGCGCCAGCAGCCCCGAGACCTCGTCCGGGGGAAGCAATCAGTTCTTC. As protein: CASSPETSSGGSNQFF.

This rearrangement joins TRBV7-2 to TRBJ2-7; 10 bases agree with TRBD1. This CDR3 has 17 residues. Germline CDR1 reads SGHTA; CDR2 reads FQGNSA. With V trimmed by 1 base and J by 3 bases, 9 bases remained unmatched. The CDR3 coding sequence is TGTGCCAGCAGCTTAGGCCCTGGGACAGGGGTCGACTACGAGCAGTACTTC. Translation: CASSLGPGTGVDYEQYF.

The rearrangement joins TRBV5-4 to TRBJ2-1, with 13 bases fitting TRBD2. The trim removed 4 bases at V and 2 bases at J, leaving 3 bases unmatched. This CDR3 region has 16 residues. The germline CDR1 and CDR2 sequences are SGHNT and YYREEE (reference sequence). CDR3 DNA sequence: TGTGCCAGCAGCACTAGCGGGGGGGCACCCTACAATGAGCAGTTCTTC. This sequence encodes CASSTSGGAPYNEQFF.

The chain employs TRBV5-1 and TRBJ1-6; a possible D gene is TRBD1 (5 bases). The V gene's germline CDR1 is SGHRS and CDR2 YFSETQ. This CDR3 is 12 amino acids long. Between the trimmed V and J ends, which lost 2 bases and 14 bases, there was a span of 11 bases. The CDR3 nucleotides read TGCGCCAGCAGCTTAGACAGCTTCGCCCTCCACTTT. Residues: CASSLDSFALHF.

This clone appeared a few times. The J gene is TRBJ1-1, the V gene TRBV7-9; 10 bases are a match to TRBD1. The ends lost 0 bases at V and 6 bases at J; junction bases unmatched: 4. The germline V gene encodes CDR1 SEHNR and CDR2 FQNEAQ (reference sequence). There are 15 residues in the CDR3. The CDR3 here is CASSLATGGIAEAFF. The DNA of the CDR3 is TGTGCCAGCAGCTTAGCGACAGGGGGCATCGCTGAAGCTTTCTTT.

The chain is built from TRBV3-1 (or the pseudogene TRBV3-2) and TRBJ1-1; D is unclear. V gave up 2 bases and J gave up 5 bases, with 9 bases separating them. This CDR3 has 13 residues. CDR1 is LGHDT and CDR2 is YNNKEL in the germline V gene (reference sequence). The CDR3 sequence is CASSQFVKTEAFF. DNA for the CDR3: TGTGCCAGCAGCCAATTCGTTAAAACTGAAGCTTTCTTT.

J is TRBJ2-5 and V is TRBV29-1, with TRBD2 matching over 7 bases. Germline V gives CDR1 SQVTM, CDR2 ANQGSEA. The CDR3 sequence is 14 residues long. After removal of 5 bases from V and 4 bases from J, the junction contained 10 bases not matched to a gene. This CDR3 reads CSVIGLAAAETQYF. The CDR3 DNA reads TGCAGCGTTATTGGGCTAGCGGCGGCAGAGACCCAGTACTTC.

This rearrangement joins TRBV4-3 to TRBJ1-2; 7 nucleotides match TRBD1. The CDR3 is made up of 15 amino acids. Germline V gene lookup returns CDR1 LGHNA and CDR2 YSLEER. The J segment lost 5 bases and the V segment lost 4 bases, leaving 10 bases of the junction unmatched. The DNA of the CDR3 is TGCGCCAGCAGCCCCCGGACAGGAACCTTGTATGGCTACACCTTC. It codes for CASSPRTGTLYGYTF.